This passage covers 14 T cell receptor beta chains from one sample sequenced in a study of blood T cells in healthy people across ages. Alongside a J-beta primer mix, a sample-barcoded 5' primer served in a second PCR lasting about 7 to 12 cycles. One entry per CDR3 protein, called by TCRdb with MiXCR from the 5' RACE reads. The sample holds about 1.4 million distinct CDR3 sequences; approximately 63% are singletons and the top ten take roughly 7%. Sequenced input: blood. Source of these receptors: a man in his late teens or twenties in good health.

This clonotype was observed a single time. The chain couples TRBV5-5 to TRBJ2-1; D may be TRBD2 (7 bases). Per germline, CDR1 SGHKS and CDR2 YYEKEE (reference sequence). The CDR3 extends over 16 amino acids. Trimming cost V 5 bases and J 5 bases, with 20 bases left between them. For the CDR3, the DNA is TGTGCCAGCAGACTACAACAGGGAGGGTTCGACAATGAGCAGTTCTTC. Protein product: CASRLQQGGFDNEQFF. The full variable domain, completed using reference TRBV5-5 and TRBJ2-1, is DAGVTQSPTHLIKTRGQQVTLRCSPISGHKSVSWYQQVLGQGPQFIFQYYEKEERGRGNFPDRFSARQFPNYSSELNVNALLLGDSALYLCASRLQQGGFDNEQFFGPGTRLTVL.

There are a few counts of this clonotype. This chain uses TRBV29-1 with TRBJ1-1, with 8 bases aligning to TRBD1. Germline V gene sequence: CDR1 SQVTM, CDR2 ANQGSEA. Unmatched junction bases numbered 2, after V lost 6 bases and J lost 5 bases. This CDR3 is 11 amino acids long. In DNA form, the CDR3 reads TGCAGCGTGGACAGGGTGACTGAAGCTTTCTTT. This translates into CSVDRVTEAFF.

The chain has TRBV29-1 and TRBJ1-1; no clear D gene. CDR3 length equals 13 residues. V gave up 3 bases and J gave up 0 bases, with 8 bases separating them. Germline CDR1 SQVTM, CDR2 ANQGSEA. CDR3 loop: CSVDSGMNTEAFF. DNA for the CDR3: TGCAGCGTTGACAGTGGTATGAACACTGAAGCTTTCTTT.

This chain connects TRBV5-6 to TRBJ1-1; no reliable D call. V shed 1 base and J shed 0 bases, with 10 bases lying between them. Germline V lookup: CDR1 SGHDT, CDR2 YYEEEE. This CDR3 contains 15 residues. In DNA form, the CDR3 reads TGTGCCAGCAGCTTGCCGGGTCGGATGAACACTGAAGCTTTCTTT. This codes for CASSLPGRMNTEAFF.

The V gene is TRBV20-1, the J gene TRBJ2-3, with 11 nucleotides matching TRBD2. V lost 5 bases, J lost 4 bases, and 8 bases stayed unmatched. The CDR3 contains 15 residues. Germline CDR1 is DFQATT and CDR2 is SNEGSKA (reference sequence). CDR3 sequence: CSAARLAGKSDTQYF. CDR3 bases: TGCAGTGCTGCACGACTAGCGGGAAAGTCAGATACGCAGTATTTT.

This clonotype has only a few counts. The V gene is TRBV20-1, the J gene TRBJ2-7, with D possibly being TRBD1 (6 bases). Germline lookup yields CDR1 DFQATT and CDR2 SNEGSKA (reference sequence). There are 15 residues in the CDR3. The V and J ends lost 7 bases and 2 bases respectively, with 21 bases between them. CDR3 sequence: CSVTIRDTEAYEQYF. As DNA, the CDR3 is TGCAGTGTTACAATCCGGGACACCGAAGCCTACGAGCAGTACTTC.

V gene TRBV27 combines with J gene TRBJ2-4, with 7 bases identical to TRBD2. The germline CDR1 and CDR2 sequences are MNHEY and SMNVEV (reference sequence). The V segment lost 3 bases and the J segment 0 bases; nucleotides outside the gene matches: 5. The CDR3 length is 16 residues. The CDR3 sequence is CASSFEGGLAKNIQYF. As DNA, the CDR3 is TGTGCCAGCAGTTTTGAGGGAGGGCTAGCCAAAAACATTCAGTACTTC.

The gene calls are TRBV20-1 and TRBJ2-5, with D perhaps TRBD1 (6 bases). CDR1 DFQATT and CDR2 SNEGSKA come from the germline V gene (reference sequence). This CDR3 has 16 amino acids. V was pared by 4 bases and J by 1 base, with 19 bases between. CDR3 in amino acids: CSAILQGEGPQETQYF. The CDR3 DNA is TGCAGTGCTATATTACAGGGTGAGGGCCCCCAAGAGACCCAGTACTTC.

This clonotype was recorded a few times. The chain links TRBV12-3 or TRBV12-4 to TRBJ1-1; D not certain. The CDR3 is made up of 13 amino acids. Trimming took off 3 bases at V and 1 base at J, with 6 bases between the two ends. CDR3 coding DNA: TGTGCCAGCAGTTTGGGGAAGAACACTGAAGCTTTCTTT. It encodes CASSLGKNTEAFF.

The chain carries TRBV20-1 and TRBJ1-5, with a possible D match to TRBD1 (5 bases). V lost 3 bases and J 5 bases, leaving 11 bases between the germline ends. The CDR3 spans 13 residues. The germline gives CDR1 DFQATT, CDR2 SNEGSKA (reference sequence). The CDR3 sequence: CSASRQGDQPQHF. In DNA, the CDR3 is TGCAGTGCTAGTCGGCAGGGCGATCAGCCCCAGCATTTT.

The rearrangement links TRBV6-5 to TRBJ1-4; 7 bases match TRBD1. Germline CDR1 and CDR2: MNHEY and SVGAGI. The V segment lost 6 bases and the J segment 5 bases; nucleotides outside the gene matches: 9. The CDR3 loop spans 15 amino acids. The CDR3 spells CASSPLDRLNEKLFF. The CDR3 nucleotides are TGTGCCAGCAGCCCCCTGGACAGGCTGAATGAAAAACTGTTTTTT.

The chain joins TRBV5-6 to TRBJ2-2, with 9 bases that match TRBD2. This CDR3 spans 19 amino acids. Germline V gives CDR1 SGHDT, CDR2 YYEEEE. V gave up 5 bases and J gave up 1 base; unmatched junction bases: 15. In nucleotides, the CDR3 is TGTGCCAGCAGTCCCACCCCCGGGACTAGCACCGAGAACACCGGGGAGCTGTTTTTT. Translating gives CASSPTPGTSTENTGELFF.

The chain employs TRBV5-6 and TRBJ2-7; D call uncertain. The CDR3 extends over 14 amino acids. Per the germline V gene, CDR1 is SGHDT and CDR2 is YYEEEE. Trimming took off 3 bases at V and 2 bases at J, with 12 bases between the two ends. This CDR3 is CASSSGRRAYEQYF. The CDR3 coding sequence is TGTGCCAGCAGCTCAGGCCGGAGAGCCTACGAGCAGTACTTC.

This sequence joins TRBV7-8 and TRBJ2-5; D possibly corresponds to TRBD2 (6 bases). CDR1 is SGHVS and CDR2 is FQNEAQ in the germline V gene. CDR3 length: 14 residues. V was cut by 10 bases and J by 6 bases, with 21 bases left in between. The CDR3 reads CATFFGGNAKTQYF. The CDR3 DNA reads TGTGCCACCTTTTTTGGAGGGAATGCGAAGACCCAGTACTTC.